The clone carrying this T cell receptor (beta chain) was observed a few times. Unique molecular identifiers were used to barcode this TCRbeta library. MiXCR, applied by TCRdb to the PCR reads, yields one record per CDR3 protein. The data show about 340,000 distinct CDR3 sequences, with about 17% seen just once and about 41% held by the top ten. The data are from a study of T-cell reconstitution after alpha-beta-depleted transplantation in children. Losses at the gene ends were 5 bases for V and 0 bases for J; bases not matched to a gene: 6. The CDR3 covers 15 residues. The clonotype originates from a male patient under 10 years old who had a stem cell transplant for acute lymphoblastic leukemia, so the T cells may come from the graft donor. The sequencing here drew on PBMCs, mostly from graft donor cells, taken 360 days after TCRalphabeta/CD19-depleted stem cell transplant. V is TRBV12-3 or TRBV12-4 and J is TRBJ2-5; 7 nucleotides line up with TRBD2. The CDR3 here is CASSNRSGYQETQYF. The DNA of the CDR3 is TGTGCCAGCAGTAACCGTAGCGGGTACCAAGAGACCCAGTACTTC.